The rows below give T cell receptor beta chains drawn from one sample of a study of glioma-infiltrating T cells after dendritic cell vaccination. Sequencing used immunoSEQ multiplex PCR; TCRdb keeps in-frame clones, though not all of them. The sample has tens of thousands of clones; around 79% are singletons. This material consisted of blood, taken before dendritic cell vaccination. The source is a human donor with glioblastoma. CDR3s include the opening cysteine and the closing phenylalanine or tryptophan. Fields, in order: J gene, clone size, D gene, V gene, CDR3 DNA, CDR3 protein. D genes are given only for firm matches. Clone size is given for some rows only: seen once, a few or many times, or a class if the clone is expanded.

TRBJ2-5 | few | TRBD1 | TRBV19 | TGTGCCAGTAGTATTGGGACAGGGCCAGAGACCCAGTACTTC | CASSIGTGPETQYF
TRBJ2-1 | NA | TRBD2 | TRBV20-1 | TGCAGTGCTAGCTTCAGCGGGAAGCAGTTCTTC | CSASFSGKQFF
TRBJ2-5 | NA | NA | TRBV5-1 | TGCGCCAGCAGCTTGTATGTCCAAGAGACCCAGTACTTC | CASSLYVQETQYF
TRBJ2-3 | NA | TRBD2 | TRBV7-2 | TGTGCCAGCAGGGGTAGCGGGGCGGATACGCAGTATTTT | CASRGSGADTQYF
TRBJ2-4 | NA | TRBD1 | TRBV5-6 | TGTGCCAGCAGCGCACAACAACAGGGGGTAGCCAAAAACATTCAGTACTTC | CASSAQQQGVAKNIQYF
TRBJ2-4 | NA | NA | TRBV6-5 | TGTGCCAGCAGTCAGGACAGCAAAAACATTCAGTACTTC | CASSQDSKNIQYF
TRBJ2-4 | NA | NA | TRBV6-5 | TGTGCCAGCAGCCGGTTTGTGGAGTCCAAAAACATTCAGTACTTC | CASSRFVESKNIQYF
TRBJ2-1 | few | NA | TRBV5-1 | TGCGCCAGCAGCTTCGGACAGAGCGTATACAATGAGCAGTTCTTC | CASSFGQSVYNEQFF
TRBJ1-2 | NA | TRBD1 | TRBV4-1 | TGCGCCAGCAGCCCCCGGACAGGGCCCTCTAACTATGGCTACACCTTC | CASSPRTGPSNYGYTF
TRBJ1-1 | few | TRBD1 | TRBV10-3 | TGTGCCATCAGTGAGTCGAACAGGGGGCGCGTGCCGAACACTGAAGCTTTCTTT | CAISESNRGRVPNTEAFF
TRBJ1-2 | NA | NA | TRBV7-9 | TGTGCCAGCAGCTTAGAAGCCAGGTCCTATGGCTACACCTTC | CASSLEARSYGYTF
TRBJ1-4 | NA | NA | TRBV6-5 | TGTGCCAGCAGTTACGGGGCGGTAAATGAAAAACTGTTTTTT | CASSYGAVNEKLFF
TRBJ2-7 | NA | NA | TRBV14 | TGTGCCAGCAGCCAAAACAGGGTCGAGCAGTACTTC | CASSQNRVEQYF